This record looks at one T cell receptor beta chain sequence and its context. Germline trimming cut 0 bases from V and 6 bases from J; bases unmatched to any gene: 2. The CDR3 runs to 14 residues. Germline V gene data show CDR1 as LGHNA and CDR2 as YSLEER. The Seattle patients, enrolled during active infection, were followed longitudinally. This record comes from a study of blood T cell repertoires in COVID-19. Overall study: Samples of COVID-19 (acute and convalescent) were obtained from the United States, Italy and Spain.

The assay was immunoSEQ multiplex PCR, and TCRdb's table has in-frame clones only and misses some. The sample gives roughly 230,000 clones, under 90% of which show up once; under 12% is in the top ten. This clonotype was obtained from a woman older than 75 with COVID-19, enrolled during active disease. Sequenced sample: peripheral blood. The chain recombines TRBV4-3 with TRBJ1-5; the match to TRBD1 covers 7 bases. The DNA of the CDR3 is TGCGCCAGCAGCCAAGAGGCAGGGGGTCAGCCCCAGCATTTT. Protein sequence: CASSQEAGGQPQHF.